The next 4 T cell receptor beta chains were all read from a single sample in a study of shared clonotypes between healthy human individuals. Repertoires were generated with immunoSEQ multiplex PCR, while TCRdb's copy carries only in-frame clones and drops some. The data contain roughly 2,300,000 clones, around 90% of them singletons. The material sequenced was naive CD4+ T cells from PBMCs. As for subset: CD45RA+ positively selected. The receptors stem from a man aged 18 to 30 in good health. Some clones in this sample may be carry-over from other donors' samples.

The chain employs TRBV6-5 and TRBJ2-6; perhaps TRBD2 as D (5 bases). Between the trimmed V and J ends, which lost 6 bases and 4 bases, there was a span of 13 bases. This CDR3 is 15 amino acids long. Germline V gives CDR1 MNHEY, CDR2 SVGAGI. Here the CDR3 DNA reads TGTGCCAGCAGGCGCCGGGATACCGGGGCCAACGTCCTGACTTTC. It is translated as CASRRRDTGANVLTF.

The CDR3 reads CASRRGGGALSGANVLTF. DNA for the CDR3: TGTGCCAGCAGGAGAGGGGGAGGAGCGCTTTCCGGGGCCAACGTCCTGACTTTC. This chain uses TRBV9 with TRBJ2-6; either TRBD1 or TRBD2 may supply D (6 bases each). The CDR3 extends over 18 amino acids. Germline lookup yields CDR1 SGDLS and CDR2 YYNGEE. V gave up 5 bases and J gave up 4 bases, with 22 bases separating them.

This clone was observed once. The chain links TRBV11-3 to TRBJ2-2; D gene ambiguous. Trimming shortened V by 5 bases and J by 6 bases, and 7 bases separated the two germline ends. The CDR3 consists of 12 residues. The V gene's germline CDR1 is SGHNT and CDR2 YENEEA. The CDR3: CASSPVSGELFF. The DNA of the CDR3 is TGTGCCAGCAGCCCCGTTTCCGGGGAGCTGTTTTTT.

The chain uses TRBV29-1 and TRBJ2-3, with unresolved D. Germline CDR1 reads SQVTM; CDR2 reads ANQGSEA. This CDR3 contains 12 residues. The V gene lost 7 bases and the J gene lost 0 bases, with 8 bases spanning the gap. The CDR3 DNA reads as TGCAGCGCCCAAGGGAGCACAGATACGCAGTATTTT. Protein sequence: CSAQGSTDTQYF.